This entry is about one TCR beta chain. Antigen unknown. The data originate from a study of cytomegalovirus exposure and HLA in healthy donors. Study conclusions and caveats: V- and J-gene trimming of TCR beta was linked (in a later analysis) to a missense DCLRE1C variant.

PCR used 60 Vbeta primers and 13 Jbeta primers. TCRdb's copy holds only in-frame clones and misses some; the assay was immunoSEQ multiplex PCR. The sample holds approximately 150,000 clones, 80% to 90% seen once. The CDR3 is 13 residues long. Germline CDR1 reads MRHNA; CDR2 reads SNTAGT. V was cut by 6 bases and J by 5 bases, with 11 bases left in between. The chain recombines TRBV6-4 with TRBJ1-5, with D unclear. This receptor was taken from a young woman in good health and CMV-seropositive. Sequencing input: PBMCs. The CDR3 protein is CASSREADQPQHF. The CDR3 coding sequence is TGTGCCAGCAGCCGGGAAGCTGATCAGCCCCAGCATTTT.